This TCR beta chain was identified in a study of metastatic and nonmetastatic thyroid tumors. Patients were all untreated before their thyroid surgery. A word on this clone: Since a much larger clone is just one base distant, this may be a read error. Other DNA variants within this sample encode the same CDR3.

Using MiXCR, TCRdb re-called clones from the PCR reads. The sample lists around 53,000 clones; approximately 15% were seen once. V dropped 5 bases and J dropped 1; count of bases not matched to a gene: 8. Germline V gene sequence: CDR1 LNHDA, CDR2 SQIVND (reference sequence). The CDR3 covers 16 residues. This sequence originates from a female donor with papillary thyroid cancer or a benign thyroid nodule (not recorded which). Some clones in this sample may be carry-over from other donors' samples. The V and J genes are TRBV19 and TRBJ2-5; TRBD1 aligns across 9 bases. Sample: blood. The CDR3: CASSSRMTGGQETQYF. The CDR3 region has the DNA TGTGCCAGTAGTTCTCGGATGACAGGGGGCCAAGAGACCCAGTACTTC.